The TCR beta chain under discussion was sequenced for a study of cytomegalovirus exposure and HLA in healthy donors. Primers included in the PCR were 60 Vbeta and 13 Jbeta primers. TCRdb's table, derived via immunoSEQ multiplex PCR, lists solely in-frame clones and lacks some. Of roughly 100,000 clones in the sample, around 80% are singletons; the top ten hold about 6%. The CDR3 loop spans 13 amino acids. Germline values: CDR1 ENHRY, CDR2 SYGVKD. Trimming stripped 0 bases from V and 8 bases from J, with 10 bases between. This clone turned up a few times. Sample: PBMCs. The TCR originated in a woman aged 50 to 65 in good health and CMV-seropositive. The chain recombines TRBV10-3 with TRBJ1-1, with D hard to call. The CDR3 DNA reads as TGTGCCATCAGTGAGTCAACGGAGGTAGAAGCTTTCTTT. This codes for CAISESTEVEAFF.